The 28 T cell receptor beta chains below come from one sample, sequenced in a study of PD-L1 blockade in urothelial cancer. The method was immunoSEQ multiplex PCR; TCRdb's version includes in-frame clones alone and lacks a portion of them. Of 72,000 or so clones listed, approximately 83% were seen once; the top ten hold about 16%. Documented time point: pretreatment peripheral blood. The sequencing here drew on PBMCs, taken around atezolizumab (anti-PD-L1) treatment. The origin of the receptors is a man aged 60 to 75 with urothelial cancer.

V usage is TRBV12-2 and J usage is TRBJ2-5; the table's TRBD2 call for D was not verified on the DNA. TRBV12-2 is termed a pseudogene. The CDR3 is made up of 19 amino acids. The CDR3 DNA reads TGTGCAAGTCGCTTAGTTCCGCTAGCGGGGGTTACCGTTATAGAGACCCAGTACTTC. Protein product: CASRLVPLAGVTVIETQYF.

The chain carries TRBV18 and TRBJ1-5, with D hard to call. Per the germline V gene, CDR1 is KGHSH and CDR2 is LQKENI. There are 14 residues in the CDR3. Trimming shortened V by 6 bases and J by 6 bases, and 15 bases separated the two germline ends. The CDR3 here is CASSPPGEGQPQHF. The CDR3 DNA sequence: TGTGCCAGCTCCCCTCCCGGAGAGGGTCAGCCCCAGCATTTT.

This clone was observed a handful of times. This CDR3 is CASSLEGTGSGYTF. DNA of the CDR3: TGTGCCAGCAGCTTAGAGGGGACAGGTTCTGGCTACACCTTC. J is TRBJ1-2 and V is TRBV7-9; 8 bases align to TRBD1. Germline lookup yields CDR1 SEHNR and CDR2 FQNEAQ (reference sequence). Trimming at V came to 1 base and at J to 7 bases, leaving 5 bases not matched to a gene. This CDR3 comprises 14 residues. The variable domain in full, with the rest retrieved from reference TRBV7-9 and TRBJ1-2, is DTGVSQNPRHKITKRGQNVTFRCDPISEHNRLYWYRQTLGQGPEFLTYFQNEAQLEKSRLLSDRFSAERPKGSFSTLEIQRTEQGDSAMYLCASSLEGTGSGYTFGSGTRLTVV.

The chain joins TRBV5-1 to TRBJ1-4; TRBD1 is a possible D gene (5 bases). In germline, CDR1 is SGHRS, CDR2 YFSETQ. Trimming took off 1 base at V and 8 bases at J, with 12 bases between the two ends. The CDR3 has 14 residues. The CDR3 protein is CASSLRAGLEKLFF. The CDR3 DNA is TGCGCCAGCAGCTTGCGGGCAGGGCTAGAAAAACTGTTTTTT.

The chain is built from TRBV28 and TRBJ2-1, with 11 positions matching TRBD2. V trimming: 2 bases; J trimming: 2 bases; junction bases outside the gene matches: 8. Germline CDR1 reads MDHEN; CDR2 reads SYDVKM. The CDR3 has 18 amino acids. The CDR3 sequence: CASSLALAGGRTYNEQFF. In nucleotides, the CDR3 is TGTGCCAGCAGTTTAGCCCTAGCGGGGGGTCGAACCTACAATGAGCAGTTCTTC.

The gene calls are TRBV2 and TRBJ2-7; weak D call: TRBD1 (5 bases). Trimming removed 4 bases from V and 2 bases from J, with 6 bases in between. This CDR3 has 12 residues. The V gene's germline CDR1 is SNHLY and CDR2 FYNNEI. This CDR3 is CASSAGTYEQYF. In DNA, the CDR3 is TGTGCCAGCAGTGCAGGGACCTACGAGCAGTACTTC.

This chain uses TRBV4-3 with TRBJ1-2, with D uncertain. This CDR3 has 13 residues. Germline CDR1 is LGHNA and CDR2 is YSLEER. Between the trimmed V and J ends, which lost 0 bases and 7 bases, there was a span of 9 bases. The CDR3 loop is CASSQDPRGGYTF. CDR3 bases: TGCGCCAGCAGCCAAGATCCACGGGGTGGCTACACCTTC.

This chain links TRBV9 with TRBJ2-5; 12 bases match TRBD2. The CDR3 totals 17 residues. The germline gives CDR1 SGDLS, CDR2 YYNGEE. V gave up 4 bases and J gave up 5 bases; unmatched junction bases: 12. For the CDR3, the DNA is TGTGCCAGCAGCCCCCGGACTAGCGGGGCCGTGGGTGAGACCCAGTACTTC. Translated: CASSPRTSGAVGETQYF.

The chain couples TRBV7-8 to TRBJ1-1; no reliable D call. Germline V lookup: CDR1 SGHVS, CDR2 FQNEAQ. V was trimmed by 5 bases and J by 1 base, leaving 8 bases between them. There are 13 residues in the CDR3. DNA for the CDR3: TGTGCCAGCAGCCGAACACGGAACACTGAAGCTTTCTTT. Translated: CASSRTRNTEAFF.

This chain joins TRBV12-5 and TRBJ2-5, with D possibly matching TRBD1 (6 bases). V was shortened by 2 bases and J by 3 bases, with 10 bases between the two germline ends. Germline V gene data show CDR1 as LGHNT and CDR2 as FRNRAP. There are 14 residues in the CDR3. CDR3 bases: TGTGCTAGTGGTTTGACAGGGTTCGAAGAGACCCAGTACTTC. This codes for CASGLTGFEETQYF.

V gene TRBV28 combines with J gene TRBJ2-3; D uncertain. Trimming stripped 6 bases from V and 7 bases from J, with 20 bases between. The germline V gene has CDR1 MDHEN and CDR2 SYDVKM. The CDR3 length is 15 residues. CDR3 protein: CASRAFGPLYNTQYF. The CDR3 DNA is TGTGCCAGCAGGGCCTTTGGGCCCCTCTACAATACGCAGTATTTT.

This clone came up a few times. The chain employs TRBV6-1 and TRBJ1-2, with 8 bases fitting TRBD1. V dropped 5 bases and J dropped 1; count of bases not matched to a gene: 6. This CDR3 is 15 amino acids long. Germline CDR1 reads MNHNS; CDR2 reads SASEGT. The CDR3 region is CASSIRQGSNYGYTF. The CDR3 DNA follows: TGTGCCAGCAGTATACGACAGGGGAGTAACTATGGCTACACCTTC.

This clone was observed a few times. The V gene is TRBV6-1, the J gene TRBJ2-5; D is possibly TRBD1 (5 bases). Germline CDR1 MNHNS, CDR2 SASEGT. The CDR3 has 14 residues. With 6 bases removed from V and 7 bases from J, the gap between germline ends came to 18 bases. The CDR3 is CASRWLWGWGTQYF. The CDR3 DNA reads TGTGCCAGCAGATGGCTGTGGGGCTGGGGGACCCAGTACTTC.

The chain carries TRBV7-2 and TRBJ1-5; D not certain. The V and J ends lost 0 bases and 6 bases respectively, with 12 bases between them. CDR1 SGHTA and CDR2 FQGNSA come from the germline V gene. The CDR3 runs 15 residues. DNA of the CDR3: TGTGCCAGCAGCTTAGCCAGGTCGGATAGTCAGCCCCAGCATTTT. It specifies CASSLARSDSQPQHF.

The chain employs TRBV30 and TRBJ2-1; the D is unclear. CDR3 size: 15 residues. From germline, CDR1 is GTSNPN and CDR2 SVGIG (reference sequence). The ends were cut back, 0 bases at V and 1 base at J, with 10 bases in the middle. The CDR3 nucleotides are TGTGCCTGGAGTGTACTCAGAGCGTCCTACAATGAGCAGTTCTTC. This sequence encodes CAWSVLRASYNEQFF.

A single count supports this clone. The chain is built from TRBV11-2 and TRBJ2-5, with 7 nucleotides matching TRBD1. Trimming cost V 5 bases and J 4 bases; bases outside gene matches: 4. Germline CDR1 and CDR2: SGHAT and FQNNGV. This CDR3 region has 13 residues. CDR3 loop: CASSRQGRETQYF. The CDR3, as DNA: TGTGCCAGCAGCAGACAGGGACGAGAGACCCAGTACTTC.

The chain recombines TRBV5-6 with TRBJ1-2, with unresolved D. The germline gives CDR1 SGHDT, CDR2 YYEEEE. V gave up 3 bases and J gave up 5 bases, with 5 bases separating them. The CDR3 has 11 residues. CDR3: CASSSEYGYTF. Written as DNA, the CDR3 is TGTGCCAGCAGCTCCGAGTATGGCTACACCTTC.

J is TRBJ2-7 and V is TRBV5-1, with a possible D match to TRBD1 (6 bases). The CDR3 runs 14 residues. CDR1 SGHRS and CDR2 YFSETQ come from the germline V gene. V lost 4 bases, J lost 1 base, and 12 bases lay in between. The CDR3 nucleotides are TGCGCCAGCAGCCGGACAGTTTCGTCCTACGAGCAGTACTTC. Translation: CASSRTVSSYEQYF.

The chain recombines TRBV5-1 with TRBJ1-2, with 7 bases that match TRBD1. The CDR3 is 15 residues long. The V segment lost 3 bases and the J segment 1 base; nucleotides outside the gene matches: 6. Germline V gene sequence: CDR1 SGHRS, CDR2 YFSETQ. CDR3 sequence: CASSSLQGSNYGYTF. The CDR3 region has the DNA TGCGCCAGCAGCTCACTACAGGGGAGTAACTATGGCTACACCTTC.

V and J are TRBV11-3 and TRBJ1-1, with 9 bases identical to TRBD1. Unmatched junction bases numbered 17, after V lost 5 bases and J lost 4 bases. This CDR3 spans 18 amino acids. The germline CDR1 and CDR2 sequences are SGHNT and YENEEA. The CDR3 bases are TGTGCCAGCAGCCCTAGTGGGACAGGGCGTAGGGGGAGCACTGAAGCTTTCTTT. Translated, it gives CASSPSGTGRRGSTEAFF.

CDR3 residues: CASSSTGFSYEQYF. DNA for the CDR3: TGTGCCAGCAGCTCGACGGGGTTCTCCTACGAGCAGTACTTC. This chain connects TRBV7-9 to TRBJ2-7; D possibly corresponds to TRBD2 (5 bases). Germline CDR1 reads SEHNR; CDR2 reads FQNEAQ (reference sequence). Trimming shortened V by 4 bases and J by 0 bases, and 10 bases separated the two germline ends. This CDR3 has 14 residues.

The J gene is TRBJ1-4, the V gene TRBV7-9; TRBD1 agrees at 9 bases. In germline, CDR1 is SEHNR, CDR2 FQNEAQ (reference sequence). V lost 5 bases and J lost 8; bases outside the gene matches: 9. The CDR3 runs 15 residues. The CDR3 loop reads CASSPPGQGREKLFF. The DNA of the CDR3 is TGTGCCAGCAGCCCCCCGGGACAGGGAAGAGAAAAACTGTTTTTT. Drawing the rest from reference TRBV7-9 and TRBJ1-4, the complete variable domain is DTGVSQNPRHKITKRGQNVTFRCDPISEHNRLYWYRQTLGQGPEFLTYFQNEAQLEKSRLLSDRFSAERPKGSFSTLEIQRTEQGDSAMYLCASSPPGQGREKLFFGSGTQLSVL.

The genes are TRBV9 and TRBJ1-3, with 11 nucleotides matching TRBD1. Germline V lookup: CDR1 SGDLS, CDR2 YYNGEE. The CDR3 is made up of 16 amino acids. Trimming took 3 bases from V and 3 from J; bases not matched to a gene: 5. CDR3 sequence reads: CASSAGQGAYGNTIYF. For the CDR3, the DNA is TGTGCCAGCAGCGCTGGACAGGGGGCTTATGGAAACACCATATATTTT.

The chain has TRBV7-8 and TRBJ1-6; D is uncertain. Between the trimmed V and J ends, which lost 4 bases and 8 bases, there was a span of 9 bases. Per germline, CDR1 SGHVS and CDR2 FQNEAQ. The length of the CDR3 is 13 residues. This CDR3 reads CASSSGEDSPLHF. CDR3 in DNA: TGTGCCAGCAGCTCCGGGGAGGATTCACCCCTCCACTTT.

The V call is TRBV27, the J call TRBJ2-2; D might be TRBD2 (5 bases). The CDR3 is 21 residues long. Germline values: CDR1 MNHEY, CDR2 SMNVEV (reference sequence). Trimming left V 0 bases short and J 1 base short, with 24 bases between. The CDR3 reads CASSLSFRFSGPGRNTGELFF. DNA for the CDR3: TGTGCCAGCAGTTTATCCTTTAGGTTCTCTGGGCCGGGGAGGAACACCGGGGAGCTGTTTTTT.

This clone was found a few times. The rearrangement links TRBV19 to TRBJ2-7; no clear D gene. The CDR3 contains 14 residues. The germline V gene encodes CDR1 LNHDA and CDR2 SQIVND (reference sequence). V shed 3 bases and J shed 2 bases, with 11 bases lying between them. In DNA form, the CDR3 reads TGTGCCAGTAGTATCCTTTTGGGCCCCTACGAGCAGTACTTC. Translated, it gives CASSILLGPYEQYF. The variable domain in full, completed from reference TRBV19 and TRBJ2-7, reads DGGITQSPKYLFRKEGQNVTLSCEQNLNHDAMYWYRQDPGQGLRLIYYSQIVNDFQKGDIAEGYSVSREKKESFPLTVTSAQKNPTAFYLCASSILLGPYEQYFGPGTRLTVT.

V and J are TRBV6-1 and TRBJ2-7, with a possible D match to TRBD1 (6 bases). The V end lost 6 bases, the J end lost 0 bases, and 9 bases lay between the germline ends. The germline V gene has CDR1 MNHNS and CDR2 SASEGT. The CDR3 spans 13 residues. The CDR3 loop reads CASSRDTSYEQYF. The CDR3 bases are TGTGCCAGCAGCCGGGACACCTCCTACGAGCAGTACTTC.

The chain combines TRBV19 with TRBJ1-1, with a tentative D call TRBD1 (5 bases). Deletions cut 5 bases from V and 6 bases from J, with 13 bases between. The V gene's germline CDR1 is LNHDA and CDR2 SQIVND (reference sequence). The CDR3 is 13 amino acids. This CDR3 reads CASSEQDVAEAFF. Here the CDR3 DNA reads TGTGCCAGTAGTGAACAGGACGTCGCTGAAGCTTTCTTT.